The 7 T cell receptor beta chains in this list originate from one sample, sequenced in a study of shared clonotypes between healthy human individuals. The repertoire was sequenced with immunoSEQ multiplex PCR; TCRdb's copy has only in-frame clones and lacks some. The sample shows around 2,000,000 clones, about 95% of them seen only once. Naive CD8 populations comprised CD45RO-negative cells positively selected for CCR7, excluding terminally differentiated effector memory CD45RA+ cells. The sequenced sample was naive CD8+ T cells sorted from blood. These receptor sequences come from a man aged 18 to 29 in good health.

For the CDR3, the DNA is TGTGCCAGCTCAGACAGGGAAGAGACCCAGTACTTC. This encodes CASSDREETQYF. The J gene is TRBJ2-5, the V gene TRBV18; 7 bases fit TRBD1. With V trimmed by 5 bases and J by 3 bases, 0 bases remained unmatched. Germline V CDR1 and CDR2: KGHSH, LQKENI. The CDR3 length is 12 residues.

This sequence joins TRBV4-1 and TRBJ1-1, with TRBD1 identical over 11 bases. V trimming: 1 base; J trimming: 4 bases; junction bases outside the gene matches: 2. This CDR3 spans 15 amino acids. Germline V CDR1 and CDR2: MGHRA, YSYEKL. CDR3 in DNA: TGCGCCAGCAGCCAAGGGGGGACAGGGGGCACTGAAGCTTTCTTT. Protein product: CASSQGGTGGTEAFF.

About this clone: This CDR3 is also generated by other DNA sequences in the sample. The chain couples TRBV4-1 to TRBJ2-7; D perhaps matches TRBD2 (5 bases). This CDR3 is 14 amino acids long. CDR1 MGHRA and CDR2 YSYEKL come from the germline V gene. Trimming shortened V by 1 base and J by 0 bases, and 7 bases separated the two germline ends. As DNA, the CDR3 is TGCGCCAGCAGCCAAGTCGAGGGCTCCTACGAGCAGTACTTC. It encodes CASSQVEGSYEQYF.

The chain couples TRBV6-1 to TRBJ2-7; D is perhaps TRBD1 or TRBD2 (6 bases each). The CDR3 spans 16 residues. V lost 2 bases and J lost 2, with 16 bases in between. From germline, CDR1 is MNHNS and CDR2 SASEGT. This CDR3 reads CASSEPGGGLPYEQYF. The DNA for the CDR3 is TGTGCCAGCAGTGAACCCGGAGGGGGGTTGCCCTACGAGCAGTACTTC.

The chain joins TRBV27 to TRBJ2-7; 11 bases agree with TRBD1. There are 17 residues in the CDR3. Germline-derived CDR1 and CDR2 are MNHEY and SMNVEV (reference sequence). The V and J ends lost 2 bases and 3 bases, in that order; junction bases with no gene match: 9. CDR3 coding DNA: TGTGCCAGCAGTTTAAATCTGGGGACAGGGGGTTTCTACGAGCAGTACTTC. Translation: CASSLNLGTGGFYEQYF.

This sequence joins TRBV5-1 and TRBJ2-7; TRBD1 agrees at 8 bases. V lost 2 bases to trimming and J lost 7 bases; unmatched junction nucleotides: 8. Germline V gene data show CDR1 as SGHRS and CDR2 as YFSETQ. CDR3 length: 14 amino acids. CDR3 sequence (DNA): TGCGCCAGCAGCTTCTACGGACAGGGTGCAGAGCAGTACTTC. Residues: CASSFYGQGAEQYF.

The chain employs TRBV6-5 and TRBJ2-7, with 11 bases identical to TRBD2. CDR1 is MNHEY, CDR2 SVGAGI, per germline. The CDR3 is 14 amino acids. J lost 5 bases, V lost 6 bases, and 6 bases had no gene match. The CDR3 bases are TGTGCCAGCAGCAGTACTAGCGGGAGTGACGAGCAGTACTTC. This translates into CASSSTSGSDEQYF.